These 7 T cell receptor beta chains were sequenced from one sample in a study of blood T cell repertoires in COVID-19. Libraries were prepared by immunoSEQ multiplex PCR; TCRdb keeps only in-frame clonotypes and omits some of them. The data hold approximately 67,000 clones, with 70% to 85% observed a single time. Sequencing used peripheral blood. Every receptor here comes from a man between 60 and 75 years old with acute or convalescent COVID-19.

The table lists this clone with a count of one. The rearrangement links TRBV6-5 to TRBJ2-2; 8 bases map to TRBD1. Germline lookup yields CDR1 MNHEY and CDR2 SVGAGI. The CDR3 consists of 16 residues. Trimming cost V 0 bases and J 2 bases; bases outside gene matches: 2. This chain's CDR3 is CASSYSGQVNTGELFF. CDR3 bases: TGTGCCAGCAGTTACTCGGGACAGGTCAACACCGGGGAGCTGTTTTTT.

This clone was counted a single time. V usage is TRBV4-3 and J usage is TRBJ1-1; D possibly corresponds to TRBD1 (6 bases). Per the germline V gene, CDR1 is LGHNA and CDR2 is YSLEER. This CDR3 contains 14 residues. Trimming removed 1 base from V and 4 bases from J, with 10 bases in between. CDR3: CASSQGTAVTEAFF. For the CDR3, the DNA is TGCGCCAGCAGCCAAGGGACAGCGGTCACTGAAGCTTTCTTT.

The chain carries TRBV5-4 and TRBJ2-3; TRBD2 aligns across 11 bases. J gave up 5 bases and V 4 bases, and 15 bases lay outside the gene matches. The CDR3 totals 18 residues. CDR1 is SGHNT and CDR2 is YYREEE in the germline V gene (reference sequence). CDR3 loop: CASSQGSLAGGLVDTQYF. The CDR3, as DNA: TGTGCCAGCAGCCAGGGGTCGTTAGCGGGGGGGCTCGTAGATACGCAGTATTTT.

In this sample, this clone turned up once. The CDR3 DNA follows: TGTGCCAGCAGTGAAGATGCGTCGACAGGGTGGATAGATACGCAGTATTTT. This encodes CASSEDASTGWIDTQYF. The chain uses TRBV2 and TRBJ2-3; TRBD1 agrees at 7 bases. With V trimmed by 1 base and J by 5 bases, 12 bases remained unmatched. This CDR3 has 17 amino acids. CDR1 SNHLY and CDR2 FYNNEI come from the germline V gene. Filled out from reference TRBV2 and TRBJ2-3, the complete variable domain reads EPEVTQTPSHQVTQMGQEVILRCVPISNHLYFYWYRQILGQKVEFLVSFYNNEISEKSEIFDDQFSVERPDGSNFTLKIRSTKLEDSAMYFCASSEDASTGWIDTQYFGPGTRLTVL.

The chain carries TRBV6-1 and TRBJ1-2; 7 bases agree with TRBD1. The CDR3 has 14 residues. Germline values: CDR1 MNHNS, CDR2 SASEGT. Unmatched junction bases numbered 9, after V lost 3 bases and J lost 8 bases. CDR3 region: CASSEDDRAWGYTF. The CDR3 DNA reads TGTGCCAGCAGTGAGGATGACAGGGCGTGGGGCTACACCTTC.

This clone was counted once. V usage is TRBV27 and J usage is TRBJ1-5, with TRBD1 matching 11 bases. The V gene end was trimmed by 8 bases and the J gene end by 1 base; junction bases not matched to a gene: 7. Germline V gene lookup returns CDR1 MNHEY and CDR2 SMNVEV (reference sequence). The CDR3 totals 16 residues. Here the CDR3 reads CASWTGGELSNQPQHF. Written as DNA, the CDR3 is TGTGCCAGCTGGACAGGGGGCGAGTTGAGCAATCAGCCCCAGCATTTT.

This clone has just one count. The rearrangement joins TRBV7-9 to TRBJ1-4; TRBD1 is a possible D gene (6 bases). The CDR3 sequence is 14 residues long. Germline V CDR1 and CDR2: SEHNR, FQNEAQ (reference sequence). V lost 4 bases and J lost 4, with 10 bases in between. The CDR3, as DNA: TGTGCCAGCAGCTCACAGGGTGTTAATGAAAAACTGTTTTTT. As protein: CASSSQGVNEKLFF.